The clone carrying this T cell receptor beta chain was found many times. The entry originates in a study of T-cell reconstitution after alpha-beta-depleted transplantation in children. The TCRbeta library incorporated unique molecular identifiers. TCRdb processed the PCR reads anew with MiXCR; each CDR3 protein has one entry. The sample holds hundreds of thousands of distinct CDR3 sequences, under 20% seen once. Germline lookup yields CDR1 MNHEY and CDR2 SVGAGI. This CDR3 comprises 13 residues. V dropped 5 bases and J dropped 11; count of bases not matched to a gene: 8. The sample consisted of PBMCs, mostly from graft donor cells, taken 360 days after TCRalphabeta/CD19-depleted stem cell transplant. This chain joins TRBV6-5 and TRBJ1-1; TRBD1 aligns across 10 bases. The source of this sequence is a male patient younger than 18 who had a stem cell transplant for acute lymphoblastic leukemia, so the T cells may come from the graft donor. In DNA form, the CDR3 reads TGTGCCAGCAGTAACCGACAGGGGGCGGGTGCTTTCTTT. It translates to CASSNRQGAGAFF.